The rows below give T cell receptor beta chains drawn from one sample of a study of Ad26.COV2.S vaccination and SARS-CoV-2 variants. The protocol was immunoSEQ multiplex PCR, while the TCRdb copy is restricted to in-frame clones and leaves out a portion. This table holds hundreds of thousands of clones, more than 70% found once. The sequencing here drew on peripheral blood, taken in a trial of Ad26.COV2.S vaccine versus placebo. The receptors shown here come from a person between 18 and 65 years old who received the Ad26.COV2.S COVID-19 vaccine or a placebo. CDR3s include the opening cysteine and the closing phenylalanine or tryptophan. The D gene is left open where the match is weak. Clone size is given for some rows only: seen once, a few or many times, or a class if the clone is expanded.

v_call,j_call,d_call,clone_size,cdr3_aa,cdr3_nt
TRBV19,TRBJ1-1,-,-,CASSIIAGRAEAFF,TGTGCCAGTAGTATTATTGCAGGAAGGGCTGAAGCTTTCTTT
TRBV6-5,TRBJ1-1,-,-,CASSRTEDTEAFF,TGTGCCAGCAGCCGCACAGAGGACACTGAAGCTTTCTTT
TRBV5-1,TRBJ1-6,-,-,CASSLEGSSYNSPLHF,TGCGCCAGCAGCTTAGAGGGGAGCTCCTATAATTCACCCCTCCACTTT
TRBV3-1/TRBV3-2,TRBJ2-7,-,-,CASSQVSSYEQYF,TGTGCCAGCAGCCAAGTCTCCAGCTACGAGCAGTACTTC
TRBV6-5,TRBJ1-2,-,-,CASSWGWGYGYTF,TGTGCCAGCAGCTGGGGGTGGGGCTATGGCTACACCTTC
TRBV6-6,TRBJ1-1,-,once,CASSLPQGKAFF,TGTGCCAGCAGCCTACCCCAGGGGAAAGCTTTCTTT
TRBV27,TRBJ1-1,TRBD1,-,CASSSGQGAGTEAFF,TGTGCCAGCTCTTCCGGCCAGGGGGCAGGTACTGAAGCTTTCTTT
TRBV7-9,TRBJ1-1,-,once,CASSSGQNTEAFF,TGTGCCAGCAGCTCCGGACAGAACACTGAAGCTTTCTTT
TRBV7-8,TRBJ2-3,-,-,CASGAGSPKDTQYF,TGTGCCAGCGGGGCCGGGAGCCCGAAGGATACGCAGTATTTT
TRBV6-5,TRBJ2-7,-,-,CASSYTAGTYEQYF,TGTGCCAGCAGTTACACGGCGGGGACCTACGAGCAGTACTTC
TRBV5-4,TRBJ2-3,TRBD2,-,CASSFSGTEGTQYF,TGTGCCAGCAGCTTTAGCGGGACCGAGGGTACGCAGTATTTT
TRBV9,TRBJ1-2,TRBD1,-,CASSGGQGVHGYTF,TGTGCCAGCAGCGGGGGACAGGGGGTTCATGGCTACACCTTC
TRBV15,TRBJ2-2,TRBD2,once,CATSRAGVGTGELFF,TGTGCCACCAGCAGGGCGGGAGTGGGCACCGGGGAGCTGTTTTTT
TRBV5-1,TRBJ1-4,-,-,CASSPGEAANEKLFF,TGCGCCAGCAGCCCAGGGGAAGCGGCTAATGAAAAACTGTTTTTT
TRBV18,TRBJ1-1,TRBD1,once,CASSPPGQYTEAFF,TGTGCCAGCTCACCACCGGGACAGTACACTGAAGCTTTCTTT
TRBV5-1,TRBJ1-6,TRBD1,-,CASSLWQDRDSPLHF,TGCGCCAGCAGCCTCTGGCAGGACAGGGACTCACCCCTCCACTTT
TRBV2,TRBJ1-3,-,once,CASSVAQPFSGNTIYF,TGTGCCAGCAGTGTAGCGCAGCCGTTCTCTGGAAACACCATATATTTT
TRBV5-1,TRBJ1-2,TRBD1,-,CASSLAGQGSGYTF,TGCGCCAGCAGCTTGGCGGGACAGGGAAGCGGCTACACCTTC
TRBV18,TRBJ2-5,-,-,CASSPPGTPGTQYF,TGTGCCAGCTCACCCCCCGGGACGCCCGGGACCCAGTACTTC
TRBV11-2,TRBJ2-3,-,-,CASKPGGIRTDTQYF,TGTGCCAGCAAACCCGGCGGGATCAGAACAGATACGCAGTATTTT
TRBV10-1,TRBJ2-2,-,-,CASSENQVRELFF,TGCGCCAGCAGTGAGAATCAGGTCCGGGAGCTGTTTTTT
TRBV25-1,TRBJ1-5,-,-,CASSVGNQPQHF,TGTGCCAGCAGTGTAGGGAATCAGCCCCAGCATTTT
TRBV6-5,TRBJ2-1,TRBD2,-,CASSWGGRRYNEQFF,TGTGCCAGCAGTTGGGGCGGGAGGAGGTACAATGAGCAGTTCTTC
TRBV6-5,TRBJ2-5,-,-,CASAETGTQYF,TGTGCCAGCGCCGAGACTGGGACCCAGTACTTC
TRBV2,TRBJ2-2,-,once,CASRPRGAANTGELFF,TGTGCCAGCAGGCCCCGAGGAGCCGCGAACACCGGGGAGCTGTTTTTT
TRBV5-1,TRBJ2-7,-,-,CASRTERDYEQYF,TGCGCCAGCAGAACGGAACGGGATTACGAGCAGTACTTC
TRBV10-3,TRBJ2-1,TRBD2,-,CAISEPPGRAFF,TGTGCCATCAGTGAACCACCCGGGAGGGCGTTCTTC
TRBV4-1,TRBJ2-1,TRBD2,once,CASSQEAGTSAGSYNEQFF,TGCGCCAGCAGCCAAGAGGCGGGGACTAGCGCAGGCTCCTACAATGAGCAGTTCTTC
TRBV18,TRBJ2-3,-,-,CASSPVADTQYF,TGTGCCAGCTCACCAGTTGCAGATACGCAGTATTTT
TRBV19,TRBJ1-4,-,-,CASSIGQQKLFF,TGTGCCAGTAGTATCGGACAGCAAAAACTGTTTTTT
TRBV4-3,TRBJ2-3,TRBD2,-,CASSQESGGALSTDTQYF,TGCGCCAGCAGCCAAGAGAGCGGGGGGGCTCTCAGCACAGATACGCAGTATTTT
TRBV18,TRBJ2-7,-,-,CASSSSDGGGGEQYF,TGTGCCAGCTCATCCTCTGACGGAGGGGGCGGCGAGCAGTACTTC
TRBV3-1/TRBV3-2,TRBJ1-1,-,-,CASTRNTEAFF,TGTGCCAGCACCAGGAACACTGAAGCTTTCTTT
TRBV19,TRBJ1-1,-,-,CASSITGMNTEAFF,TGTGCCAGTAGTATAACCGGTATGAACACTGAAGCTTTCTTT
TRBV7-8,TRBJ1-5,-,-,CASRKGPGQINQPQHF,TGTGCCAGCAGGAAGGGGCCCGGACAAATTAATCAGCCCCAGCATTTT
TRBV7-6,TRBJ2-3,TRBD2,-,CASSFGLAGGDTQYF,TGTGCCAGCAGCTTCGGTCTAGCGGGGGGAGATACGCAGTATTTT
TRBV3-1/TRBV3-2,TRBJ1-5,-,-,CASSSLFSNQPQHF,TGTGCCAGCAGCTCCTTGTTTAGCAATCAGCCCCAGCATTTT
TRBV28,TRBJ1-5,TRBD1,-,CASSQPPGQGREHF,TGTGCCAGCAGTCAGCCTCCGGGACAGGGGAGGGAGCATTTT
TRBV6-5,TRBJ1-6,-,few,CASSTPGTPLHF,TGTGCCAGCAGTACCCCCGGGACACCCCTCCACTTT
TRBV18,TRBJ2-7,-,-,CASSPPPGTYEQYF,TGTGCCAGCTCACCACCCCCGGGGACATACGAGCAGTACTTC
TRBV18,TRBJ2-2,-,-,CASSPPTGSVDTGELFF,TGTGCCAGCTCACCACCGACCGGGTCGGTTGACACCGGGGAGCTGTTTTTT
TRBV10-1,TRBJ2-2,-,-,CASSHGKNTGELFF,TGCGCCAGCAGCCACGGGAAGAACACCGGGGAGCTGTTTTTT
TRBV11-3,TRBJ2-3,-,-,CASSGSPQGTDTQYF,TGTGCCAGCAGCGGATCCCCCCAGGGAACAGATACGCAGTATTTT
TRBV6-5,TRBJ2-5,TRBD1,-,CASKRQGTYQETQYF,TGTGCCAGCAAAAGACAGGGAACGTACCAAGAGACCCAGTACTTC
TRBV5-4,TRBJ2-1,TRBD2,-,CASSLVSSGPDEQFF,TGTGCCAGCAGCTTGGTTTCTAGCGGACCGGATGAGCAGTTCTTC
TRBV9,TRBJ2-1,TRBD2,-,CASSLTSGRVSEQFF,TGTGCCAGCAGCCTGACTAGCGGGAGGGTCAGTGAGCAGTTCTTC
TRBV7-2,TRBJ2-5,-,-,CASSLGRVEKETQYF,TGTGCCAGCAGCTTAGGCAGGGTGGAAAAGGAGACCCAGTACTTC
TRBV7-6,TRBJ1-4,-,-,CASSLAQFATNEKLFF,TGTGCCAGCAGCTTAGCGCAGTTTGCAACTAATGAAAAACTGTTTTTT
TRBV18,TRBJ1-2,-,-,CASSPERQVYGYTF,TGTGCCAGCTCACCAGAGCGTCAGGTCTATGGCTACACCTTC
TRBV7-6,TRBJ2-1,-,-,CASSSPGAANEQFF,TGTGCCAGCAGCTCGCCAGGAGCAGCCAATGAGCAGTTCTTC
TRBV6-2/TRBV6-3,TRBJ1-5,-,-,CASSYDGRQPQHF,TGTGCCAGCAGTTACGACGGCAGACAGCCCCAGCATTTT